These 14 T cell receptor beta chains were sequenced from one sample in a study of T-cell memory formation after mild COVID-19. One entry per CDR3 protein results from TCRdb running MiXCR on the 5' RACE reads. The repertoire holds fewer than 450,000 distinct CDR3 sequences, with 20% to 30% as singletons. Input material: PBMCs or a T cell subset sorted from them (not recorded which). These receptors all stem from an adult woman who had mild COVID-19 (a few samples of this study predate the infection). Cell type and time point are not known.

J is TRBJ2-7 and V is TRBV5-1, with TRBD2 matching over 13 bases. The V gene's germline CDR1 is SGHRS and CDR2 YFSETQ. The trim removed 4 bases at V and 0 bases at J, leaving 7 bases unmatched. The CDR3 contains 17 residues. Written as DNA, the CDR3 is TGCGCCAGCAGCCCCAGGACTAGCGGGAGTAACTCCTACGAGCAGTACTTC. Amino acids: CASSPRTSGSNSYEQYF.

The sample holds a few counts of this clonotype. This sequence joins TRBV5-1 and TRBJ2-2, with 7 bases fitting TRBD1. Germline lookup yields CDR1 SGHRS and CDR2 YFSETQ. J lost 6 bases, V lost 0 bases, and 11 bases had no gene match. This CDR3 has 17 residues. The CDR3 reads CASSLGDSLTRAGELFF. As DNA, the CDR3 is TGCGCCAGCAGCTTGGGGGACAGCCTAACGCGGGCCGGGGAGCTGTTTTTT.

V gene TRBV20-1 combines with J gene TRBJ2-1; 10 positions agree with TRBD2. The CDR3 totals 16 residues. Germline-derived CDR1 and CDR2 are DFQATT and SNEGSKA (reference sequence). The trim removed 3 bases at V and 4 bases at J, leaving 9 bases unmatched. CDR3 nucleotide sequence: TGCAGTGCTAGTAGGACTAGCGGAGCGGGATACAATGAGCAGTTCTTC. This gives the protein CSASRTSGAGYNEQFF.

This sequence joins TRBV10-3 and TRBJ2-5; no firm D call. This CDR3 is 12 amino acids long. Germline CDR1 ENHRY, CDR2 SYGVKD. Trimming pared 1 base from V and 2 bases from J, leaving 2 bases between. CDR3 sequence reads: CAISEFQETQYF. CDR3 bases: TGTGCCATCAGTGAGTTTCAAGAGACCCAGTACTTC.

The V and J genes are TRBV7-3 and TRBJ2-7; D possibly corresponds to TRBD1 (6 bases). Germline V CDR1 and CDR2: SGHTA, FQGTGA. Deletions cut 1 base from V and 3 bases from J, with 7 bases between. This CDR3 comprises 13 residues. In DNA form, the CDR3 reads TGTGCCAGCAGCTTAAAAGGGGGCTACGAGCAGTACTTC. It yields the protein CASSLKGGYEQYF.

This clonotype turned up a few times. The chain has TRBV10-3 and TRBJ2-3; 12 nucleotides align to TRBD2. Per the germline V gene, CDR1 is ENHRY and CDR2 is SYGVKD. V dropped 3 bases and J dropped 6; count of bases not matched to a gene: 10. The CDR3 loop spans 17 amino acids. CDR3 protein: CAISEHLAGGPGDTQYF. The CDR3 DNA is TGTGCCATCAGTGAACATCTAGCGGGAGGGCCCGGGGATACGCAGTATTTT.

The sample holds a few counts of this clonotype. The chain has TRBV5-5 and TRBJ2-7; D is perhaps TRBD2 (6 bases). The germline V gene encodes CDR1 SGHKS and CDR2 YYEKEE (reference sequence). V lost 2 bases to trimming and J lost 3 bases, with 12 bases between them. The CDR3 sequence is 14 residues long. The CDR3 sequence: CASSFVGGNYEQYF. The CDR3, as DNA: TGTGCCAGCAGCTTTGTGGGAGGAAACTACGAGCAGTACTTC.

This clonotype was observed at least ten times. J is TRBJ2-1 and V is TRBV7-2; D is unresolved. Trimming removed 8 bases from V and 0 bases from J, with 17 bases in between. The germline gives CDR1 SGHTA, CDR2 FQGNSA. This CDR3 contains 16 residues. CDR3: CASRRFTLSSYNEQFF. The DNA of the CDR3 is TGTGCCAGCCGACGATTTACTCTGAGCTCCTACAATGAGCAGTTCTTC.

The rearrangement uses TRBV25-1 and TRBJ1-1; 8 nucleotides match TRBD1. With 6 bases clipped from V and 3 bases from J, the junction kept 6 bases outside the gene matches. The germline V gene encodes CDR1 MGHDK and CDR2 SYGVNS. The CDR3 has 14 residues. The CDR3 sequence is CASSRTGFDTEAFF. The CDR3 nucleotides read TGTGCCAGCAGCCGGACAGGGTTTGACACTGAAGCTTTCTTT.

A few counts support this clonotype. The CDR3 here is CASSLGQGAWDTEAFF. The CDR3 nucleotides read TGTGCCAGCAGTCTTGGACAGGGGGCTTGGGACACTGAAGCTTTCTTT. The V gene is TRBV12-3 or TRBV12-4, the J gene TRBJ1-1, with 11 nucleotides matching TRBD1. The CDR3 length is 16 residues. V gave up 5 bases and J gave up 3 bases; unmatched junction bases: 8.

This clonotype was counted a few times. This chain connects TRBV7-9 to TRBJ2-1; D might be TRBD1 (6 bases). V lost 11 bases and J lost 8, with 13 bases in between. The CDR3 consists of 11 residues. CDR1 and CDR2 from the germline V gene are SEHNR and FQNEAQ (reference sequence). Written as DNA, the CDR3 is TGTGCCGACCAGGGGCCCGATGAGCAGTTCTTC. It codes for CADQGPDEQFF. The complete variable domain, with remaining parts taken from reference TRBV7-9 and TRBJ2-1, reads DTGVSQNPRHKITKRGQNVTFRCDPISEHNRLYWYRQTLGQGPEFLTYFQNEAQLEKSRLLSDRFSAERPKGSFSTLEIQRTEQGDSAMYLCADQGPDEQFFGPGTRLTVL.

V usage is TRBV20-1 and J usage is TRBJ2-7; TRBD2 is a possible D gene (6 bases). Trimming cost V 2 bases and J 1 base, with 9 bases left between them. This CDR3 region has 13 residues. Germline-derived CDR1 and CDR2 are DFQATT and SNEGSKA (reference sequence). The CDR3: CSARQGGSYEQYF. CDR3 DNA: TGCAGTGCTAGACAGGGAGGTTCCTACGAGCAGTACTTC.

The chain links TRBV7-9 to TRBJ1-5; D call uncertain. Trimming removed 5 bases at V and 3 bases at J, with 8 bases between. From germline, CDR1 is SEHNR and CDR2 FQNEAQ (reference sequence). The CDR3 covers 13 residues. As DNA, the CDR3 is TGTGCCAGCAGCGCCCGGAACAATCAGCCCCAGCATTTT. This translates into CASSARNNQPQHF.

This clonotype was recorded many times. The V gene is TRBV6-2 or TRBV6-3, the J gene TRBJ2-2; TRBD1 agrees at 7 bases. CDR1 is MNHEY and CDR2 is SVGEGT in the germline V gene. The V gene end was trimmed by 8 bases and the J gene end by 6 bases; junction bases not matched to a gene: 12. This CDR3 has 15 residues. CDR3 DNA sequence: TGTGCCAGCGTCCCCGGGACAGTCGAAGCCGGGGAGCTGTTTTTT. Translating it yields CASVPGTVEAGELFF.